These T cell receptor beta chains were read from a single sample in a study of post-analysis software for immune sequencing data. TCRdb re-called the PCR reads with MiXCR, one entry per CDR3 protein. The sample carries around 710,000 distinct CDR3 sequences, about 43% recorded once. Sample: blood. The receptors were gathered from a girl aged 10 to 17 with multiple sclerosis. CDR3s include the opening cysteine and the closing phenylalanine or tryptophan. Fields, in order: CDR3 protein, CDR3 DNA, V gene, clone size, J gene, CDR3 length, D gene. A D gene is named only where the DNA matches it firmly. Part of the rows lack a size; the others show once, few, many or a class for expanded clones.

CSVEGADSDTQYF	TGCAGCGTTGAGGGCGCAGATTCAGATACGCAGTATTTT	TRBV29-1	-	TRBJ2-3	13	-
CAGSLAEGAETQYF	TGTGCCGGCAGTTTAGCCGAGGGAGCAGAGACCCAGTACTTC	TRBV12-3/TRBV12-4	-	TRBJ2-5	14	-
CASSVAGASDYEQYF	TGTGCCAGCAGCGTAGCGGGGGCCTCAGACTACGAGCAGTACTTC	TRBV9	-	TRBJ2-7	15	-
CASSPVGQPHYGYTF	TGTGCCAGCAGTCCAGTCGGACAGCCTCACTATGGCTACACCTTC	TRBV28	few	TRBJ1-2	15	-
CSVHPSAGEQFF	TGCAGCGTCCACCCCAGCGCTGGTGAGCAGTTCTTC	TRBV29-1	-	TRBJ2-1	12	-
CSVRHRGSGEQYF	TGCAGCGTTCGACACAGGGGAAGTGGCGAGCAGTACTTC	TRBV29-1	few	TRBJ2-7	13	TRBD1
CASSEWDSAGANVLTF	TGTGCCAGCAGTGAATGGGACAGTGCTGGGGCCAACGTCCTGACTTTC	TRBV25-1	few	TRBJ2-6	16	TRBD1
CASSEGHEYGYTF	TGCGCCAGCAGTGAGGGACACGAGTATGGCTACACCTTC	TRBV10-1	-	TRBJ1-2	13	-
CSVVLERLGGANVLTF	TGCAGCGTTGTTTTAGAACGGCTAGGTGGGGCCAACGTCCTGACTTTC	TRBV29-1	-	TRBJ2-6	16	-
CASGGLESNEQFF	TGCGCCAGCGGTGGGCTAGAGAGCAATGAGCAGTTCTTC	TRBV10-2	-	TRBJ2-1	13	-
CTSSLPPGTAKETQYF	TGTACCAGCAGCCTCCCGCCCGGGACAGCTAAAGAGACCCAGTACTTC	TRBV9	-	TRBJ2-5	16	TRBD1
CASSLVGLALNEQFF	TGTGCCAGCAGTTTGGTTGGTCTAGCGTTAAATGAGCAGTTCTTC	TRBV27	-	TRBJ2-1	15	-
CASSSATSGSLEQFF	TGCGCCAGCAGCTCGGCGACTAGCGGGAGTCTTGAGCAGTTCTTC	TRBV5-1	-	TRBJ2-1	15	TRBD2
CASSHQADTGELFF	TGCGCCAGCAGCCATCAGGCTGACACCGGGGAGCTGTTTTTT	TRBV4-1	few	TRBJ2-2	14	-
CASSIHYEQYF	TGTGCCAGCAGCATCCACTACGAGCAGTACTTC	TRBV13	-	TRBJ2-7	11	-
CASSPLIGTGGYTF	TGTGCCAGCAGCCCCCTAATAGGAACGGGCGGCTACACCTTC	TRBV12-3/TRBV12-4	-	TRBJ1-2	14	-
CASSLGAGQRGYTF	TGTGCCAGCAGCTTAGGGGCCGGACAGCGTGGCTACACCTTC	TRBV7-2	few	TRBJ1-2	14	-
CATSDSPQETQYF	TGTGCCACCAGTGATTCACCCCAAGAGACCCAGTACTTC	TRBV24-1	few	TRBJ2-5	13	-
CASRLAGAFFGETQYF	TGTGCCAGCAGGTTAGCGGGAGCGTTTTTCGGAGAGACCCAGTACTTC	TRBV6-2/TRBV6-3	-	TRBJ2-5	16	TRBD2
CASSQPISGSGANTQYF	TGCGCCAGCAGCCAACCAATTAGCGGGAGTGGCGCAAATACGCAGTATTTT	TRBV4-3	-	TRBJ2-3	17	TRBD2
CASSQTGAENTEAFF	TGTGCCAGCAGCCAAACAGGGGCTGAGAACACTGAAGCTTTCTTT	TRBV12-3/TRBV12-4	-	TRBJ1-1	15	TRBD1
CASNSGLAGAYEQYF	TGTGCCAGCAACTCTGGACTAGCGGGAGCTTACGAGCAGTACTTC	TRBV28	few	TRBJ2-7	15	TRBD2
CASSQDLGQREQFF	TGTGCCAGCAGCCAAGATTTGGGGCAACGGGAGCAGTTCTTC	TRBV4-2	-	TRBJ2-1	14	-
CAGSVWGGYGYTF	TGTGCCGGCAGCGTTTGGGGAGGGTATGGCTACACCTTC	TRBV5-6	-	TRBJ1-2	13	-
CASSLNPAGGPGNEQFF	TGTGCTAGCAGCTTAAACCCGGCGGGAGGGCCGGGCAATGAGCAGTTCTTC	TRBV7-7	-	TRBJ2-1	17	TRBD2
CSARFIMNTEAFF	TGCAGTGCTAGATTCATCATGAACACTGAAGCTTTCTTT	TRBV20-1	few	TRBJ1-1	13	-
CASSLPGGQTSNGYTF	TGTGCCAGCAGCCTCCCGGGGGGACAGACCTCTAATGGCTACACCTTC	TRBV7-9	-	TRBJ1-2	16	TRBD1
CASSRLQGRSTDTQYF	TGTGCCAGCAGCCGTTTACAGGGTAGGAGCACAGATACGCAGTATTTT	TRBV2	-	TRBJ2-3	16	-
CASSLVTGTTRYEQYF	TGTGCCAGCAGCTTAGTGACCGGGACTACCCGCTACGAGCAGTACTTC	TRBV13	-	TRBJ2-7	16	TRBD2
CSARDRASPNYGYTF	TGCAGTGCTCGGGACAGGGCCTCTCCTAACTATGGCTACACCTTC	TRBV20-1	-	TRBJ1-2	15	TRBD1
CAISESSGEGDTQYF	TGTGCCATCAGTGAGTCTAGCGGGGAGGGAGATACGCAGTATTTT	TRBV10-3	-	TRBJ2-3	15	TRBD2
CASSSPGGANEKLFF	TGTGCCAGCAGCTCCCCAGGCGGAGCTAATGAAAAACTGTTTTTT	TRBV7-2	-	TRBJ1-4	15	-
CSASGTGELYGYTF	TGCAGTGCGTCCGGGACAGGGGAACTATATGGCTACACCTTC	TRBV20-1	-	TRBJ1-2	14	TRBD1
CASSLGGLTGVLRNEQFF	TGCGCCAGCAGCTTGGGGGGACTCACAGGGGTATTGAGGAATGAGCAGTTCTTC	TRBV5-1	few	TRBJ2-1	18	-
CASSLVDHDTEAFF	TGTGCCAGCAGCTTAGTAGATCACGACACTGAAGCTTTCTTT	TRBV7-9	-	TRBJ1-1	14	-
CASSPGDRQFF	TGTGCCAGCAGTCCGGGAGATCGGCAGTTCTTC	TRBV2	-	TRBJ2-1	11	-
CASSLFGTSGYEQYF	TGTGCCAGCAGTTTATTCGGGACTAGCGGATACGAGCAGTACTTC	TRBV27	-	TRBJ2-7	15	TRBD2
CASSLQGLAPDEQYF	TGTGCCAGCAGCTTACAGGGACTAGCTCCCGACGAGCAGTACTTC	TRBV13	-	TRBJ2-7	15	TRBD2
CASSLGIQGFWTEAFF	TGTGCCAGCAGCCTAGGTATTCAGGGTTTTTGGACTGAAGCTTTCTTT	TRBV7-6	-	TRBJ1-1	16	-
CASSLWGRTDTQYF	TGCGCCAGCAGCTTGTGGGGGCGCACAGATACGCAGTATTTT	TRBV5-1	-	TRBJ2-3	14	-
CSVRDDYGYTF	TGCAGTGTCCGGGATGACTATGGCTACACCTTC	TRBV20-1	few	TRBJ1-2	11	-
CASSLESGREETQFF	TGTGCCAGCAGCTTAGAATCCGGGAGGGAAGAGACCCAGTTCTTC	TRBV7-2	-	TRBJ2-1	15	TRBD2
CASSRWTGSSYEQYF	TGTGCCAGCAGCCGCTGGACAGGTTCCTCCTACGAGCAGTACTTC	TRBV7-9	-	TRBJ2-7	15	TRBD1
CASSGASGHDRSSYNEQFF	TGTGCCAGCAGCGGGGCTAGCGGTCATGACCGGAGCTCCTACAATGAGCAGTTCTTC	TRBV11-2	-	TRBJ2-1	19	TRBD2
CASSQENLVDYTF	TGCGCCAGCAGCCAAGAGAATCTCGTGGACTACACCTTC	TRBV4-1	-	TRBJ1-2	13	-
CASKSPGTEAFF	TGTGCCAGCAAGAGCCCTGGGACTGAAGCTTTCTTT	TRBV7-9	once	TRBJ1-1	12	-
CASSVTGGLFEQYF	TGTGCCAGCAGTGTGACAGGGGGGTTGTTTGAGCAGTACTTC	TRBV25-1	few	TRBJ2-5	14	TRBD1
CASSVGQGRVLTF	TGTGCCAGCAGCGTAGGGCAGGGGCGCGTCCTGACTTTC	TRBV9	-	TRBJ2-6	13	-
CASSLTVRRKLFF	TGTGCCAGCAGTCTTACGGTTCGCAGAAAACTGTTTTTT	TRBV27	few	TRBJ1-4	13	-
CATSRRGGSTDTQYF	TGTGCCACGTCTCGGCGTGGGGGGTCCACAGATACGCAGTATTTT	TRBV6-2/TRBV6-3	few	TRBJ2-3	15	-
CASTKGTSGRGDEQFF	TGTGCCAGCACCAAGGGGACTAGCGGGAGAGGGGATGAGCAGTTCTTC	TRBV6-2/TRBV6-3	once	TRBJ2-1	16	TRBD2
CSATQLAGSYNEQFF	TGCAGTGCTACCCAGCTAGCGGGATCCTACAATGAGCAGTTCTTC	TRBV20-1	-	TRBJ2-1	15	TRBD2